One sample yielded the 17 T cell receptor beta chains listed below, sequenced in a study of blood T cell repertoires in COVID-19. Sequenced by immunoSEQ multiplex PCR; TCRdb stores in-frame clones only, minus some. Of more than 300,000 clones in the sample, 92% were seen once. Sample: PBMCs or T cells enriched from blood (not recorded which). The receptors shown here come from a woman aged 25 to 39 who had recovered from COVID-19.

The J gene is TRBJ2-1, the V gene TRBV5-4, with TRBD2 as a possible D gene (6 bases). CDR1 and CDR2 from the germline V gene are SGHNT and YYREEE (reference sequence). This CDR3 spans 15 amino acids. V shed 6 bases and J shed 4 bases, with 17 bases lying between them. The CDR3 protein is CASNPGPSEYNEQFF. The DNA for the CDR3 is TGTGCCAGCAACCCCGGTCCTAGCGAGTACAATGAGCAGTTCTTC.

The rearrangement uses TRBV19 and TRBJ1-6; 11 bases are a match to TRBD1. CDR1 LNHDA and CDR2 SQIVND come from the germline V gene (reference sequence). The CDR3 covers 17 residues. After removal of 9 bases from V and 4 bases from J, the junction contained 11 bases not matched to a gene. CDR3: CASHGTGGLLYNSPLHF. In DNA form, the CDR3 reads TGTGCCAGCCACGGGACAGGGGGTCTCCTATATAATTCACCCCTCCACTTT. Filled out from reference TRBV19 and TRBJ1-6, the complete variable domain reads DGGITQSPKYLFRKEGQNVTLSCEQNLNHDAMYWYRQDPGQGLRLIYYSQIVNDFQKGDIAEGYSVSREKKESFPLTVTSAQKNPTAFYLCASHGTGGLLYNSPLHFGNGTRLTVT.

The count of this clone is one. The chain joins TRBV29-1 to TRBJ2-3, with 9 bases matching TRBD2. Germline trimming cut 0 bases from V and 6 bases from J; bases unmatched to any gene: 7. Per the germline V gene, CDR1 is SQVTM and CDR2 is ANQGSEA. There are 15 residues in the CDR3. The chain's CDR3 is CSVEDGLAGLDTQYF. CDR3 nucleotides: TGCAGCGTTGAAGATGGGCTAGCGGGATTGGATACGCAGTATTTT.

The V gene is TRBV3-1 (or the pseudogene TRBV3-2), the J gene TRBJ1-2; D is ambiguous. The V gene lost 1 base and the J gene lost 5 bases, with 8 bases spanning the gap. Germline V gives CDR1 LGHDT, CDR2 YNNKEL (reference sequence). The CDR3 extends over 13 amino acids. The CDR3: CASSQGVRYGYTF. CDR3 nucleotides: TGTGCCAGCAGCCAAGGAGTTCGGTATGGCTACACCTTC.

The V gene is TRBV6-5, the J gene TRBJ2-1; 9 bases agree with TRBD2. Germline V CDR1 and CDR2: MNHEY, SVGAGI. V shed 6 bases and J 4 bases; nucleotides not matched to a gene: 7. The CDR3 has 15 residues. The CDR3 DNA reads as TGTGCCAGCAGCTTAAGGACTAGCGTATACAATGAGCAGTTCTTC. It codes for CASSLRTSVYNEQFF.

V usage is TRBV7-8 and J usage is TRBJ2-2; D not resolved. Between the trimmed V and J ends, which lost 1 base and 0 bases, there was a span of 12 bases. This CDR3 comprises 17 residues. CDR1 is SGHVS and CDR2 is FQNEAQ in the germline V gene. The CDR3 coding sequence is TGTGCCAGCAGCTTAGGACCCGCAGGCACGAACACCGGGGAGCTGTTTTTT. Translated, it gives CASSLGPAGTNTGELFF.

V usage is TRBV4-1 and J usage is TRBJ2-7; 10 bases line up with TRBD1. The CDR3 is 15 residues long. CDR1 and CDR2 (germline): MGHRA, YSYEKL. The V segment lost 1 base and the J segment 6 bases; nucleotides outside the gene matches: 6. CDR3: CASSQAGQGIREQYF. CDR3 bases: TGCGCCAGCAGCCAAGCGGGACAGGGGATTCGCGAGCAGTACTTC.

In DNA, the CDR3 is TGTGCCAGCAGCCCAAGCGGATGGGGGCCGGAAAAACTGTTTTTT. It encodes CASSPSGWGPEKLFF. The J gene is TRBJ1-4, the V gene TRBV11-2, with TRBD1 as a possible D gene (6 bases). Germline-derived CDR1 and CDR2 are SGHAT and FQNNGV. Trimming took off 5 bases at V and 8 bases at J, with 18 bases between the two ends. This CDR3 contains 15 residues.

This sequence joins TRBV4-2 and TRBJ2-7, with 8 nucleotides matching TRBD1. The CDR3 covers 15 residues. CDR1 is LGHNA, CDR2 YNFKEQ, per germline. V was clipped by 0 bases and J by 9 bases; unmatched bases: 10. The CDR3 bases are TGTGCCAGCAGCCAAGATGAGGCAGGGGGCGGCGGGCAGTACTTC. Amino acid sequence: CASSQDEAGGGGQYF.

The rearrangement links TRBV7-9 to TRBJ2-3; 10 nucleotides line up with TRBD2. This CDR3 contains 16 residues. V was clipped by 5 bases and J by 2 bases; unmatched bases: 7. Germline assignment: CDR1 SEHNR and CDR2 FQNEAQ (reference sequence). CDR3 in DNA: TGTGCCAGCAGCCCAGGACTAGCGGAAACCACAGATACGCAGTATTTT. This encodes CASSPGLAETTDTQYF.

This chain uses TRBV19 with TRBJ1-5; the match to TRBD1 covers 9 bases. The CDR3 length is 16 residues. V was pared by 6 bases and J by 3 bases, with 9 bases of the junction left unmatched. Looked up from germline, CDR1 is LNHDA and CDR2 is SQIVND (reference sequence). The CDR3 reads CASRPRDRVSNQPQHF. Here the CDR3 DNA reads TGTGCCAGTAGACCCCGGGACAGGGTCTCCAATCAGCCCCAGCATTTT.

The chain uses TRBV19 and TRBJ2-7; 7 bases agree with TRBD2. The germline V gene has CDR1 LNHDA and CDR2 SQIVND (reference sequence). This CDR3 is built from 13 residues. V shed 3 bases and J 3 bases; nucleotides not matched to a gene: 2. CDR3 sequence (DNA): TGTGCCAGTAGTATTGCTAGCGGCTACGAGCAGTACTTC. Protein: CASSIASGYEQYF.

This chain joins TRBV2 and TRBJ2-1, with D possibly being TRBD2 (6 bases). This CDR3 contains 15 residues. Germline V gives CDR1 SNHLY, CDR2 FYNNEI. The germline V and J ends were trimmed by 7 bases and 8 bases, with 21 bases remaining between them. The DNA for the CDR3 is TGTGCCAGCACCACGGACTACTCGGGAGTCTATGAGCAGTTCTTC. This translates into CASTTDYSGVYEQFF.

The chain joins TRBV9 to TRBJ2-1; 10 bases map to TRBD1. Germline V gene data show CDR1 as SGDLS and CDR2 as YYNGEE. J was trimmed by 8 bases and V by 2 bases; bases with no gene match: 4. This CDR3 is built from 14 residues. The DNA of the CDR3 is TGTGCCAGCAGCGTCGGGACAGGGGTCGATGAGCAGTTCTTC. Protein sequence: CASSVGTGVDEQFF.

The chain recombines TRBV19 with TRBJ1-1, with 10 nucleotides matching TRBD1. The V gene end was trimmed by 5 bases and the J gene end by 4 bases; junction bases not matched to a gene: 10. The CDR3 runs 16 residues. Germline CDR1 is LNHDA and CDR2 is SQIVND (reference sequence). The DNA of the CDR3 is TGTGCCAGTAGTCCCCGGACAGGGGGGGTGTTCACTGAAGCTTTCTTT. Translated, it gives CASSPRTGGVFTEAFF. The complete variable domain, with remaining parts taken from reference TRBV19 and TRBJ1-1, reads DGGITQSPKYLFRKEGQNVTLSCEQNLNHDAMYWYRQDPGQGLRLIYYSQIVNDFQKGDIAEGYSVSREKKESFPLTVTSAQKNPTAFYLCASSPRTGGVFTEAFFGQGTRLTVV.

The chain is built from TRBV27 and TRBJ1-5; D ambiguous. The CDR3 contains 12 residues. Germline values: CDR1 MNHEY, CDR2 SMNVEV (reference sequence). V was clipped by 6 bases and J by 0 bases, with 3 bases between them. CDR3 in amino acids: CASSHSNQPQHF. The CDR3 coding sequence is TGTGCCAGCAGCCATAGCAATCAGCCCCAGCATTTT.

This clone has only one observation. This sequence joins TRBV19 and TRBJ2-3; D is undetermined. The CDR3 consists of 14 residues. V was clipped by 1 base and J by 2 bases, with 7 bases between them. Per germline, CDR1 LNHDA and CDR2 SQIVND (reference sequence). The chain's CDR3 is CASSIGGFTDTQYF. The CDR3 DNA reads TGTGCCAGTAGTATAGGAGGCTTCACAGATACGCAGTATTTT.